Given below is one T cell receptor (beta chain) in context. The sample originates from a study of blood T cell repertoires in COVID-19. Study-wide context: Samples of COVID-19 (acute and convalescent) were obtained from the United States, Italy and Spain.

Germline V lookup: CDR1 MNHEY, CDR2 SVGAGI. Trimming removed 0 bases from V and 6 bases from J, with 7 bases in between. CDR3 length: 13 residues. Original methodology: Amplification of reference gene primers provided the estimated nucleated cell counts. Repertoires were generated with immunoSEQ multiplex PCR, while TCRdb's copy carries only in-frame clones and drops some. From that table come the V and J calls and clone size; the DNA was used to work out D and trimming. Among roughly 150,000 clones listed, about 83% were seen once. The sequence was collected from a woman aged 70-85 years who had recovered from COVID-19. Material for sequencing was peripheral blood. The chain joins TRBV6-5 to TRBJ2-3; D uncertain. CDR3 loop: CASSYSRRDTQYF. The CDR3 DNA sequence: TGTGCCAGCAGTTACTCACGGCGGGATACGCAGTATTTT.